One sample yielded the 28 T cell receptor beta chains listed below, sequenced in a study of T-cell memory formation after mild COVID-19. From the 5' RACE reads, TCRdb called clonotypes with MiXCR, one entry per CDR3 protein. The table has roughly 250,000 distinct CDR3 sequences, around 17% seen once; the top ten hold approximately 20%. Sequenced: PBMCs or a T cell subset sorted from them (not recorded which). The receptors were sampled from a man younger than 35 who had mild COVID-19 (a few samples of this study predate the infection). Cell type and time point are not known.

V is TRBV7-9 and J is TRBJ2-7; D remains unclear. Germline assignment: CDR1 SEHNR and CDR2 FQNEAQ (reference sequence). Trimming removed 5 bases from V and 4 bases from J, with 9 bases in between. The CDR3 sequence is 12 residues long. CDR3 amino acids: CASSPDPYEQYF. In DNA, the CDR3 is TGTGCCAGCAGCCCGGATCCTTACGAGCAGTACTTC.

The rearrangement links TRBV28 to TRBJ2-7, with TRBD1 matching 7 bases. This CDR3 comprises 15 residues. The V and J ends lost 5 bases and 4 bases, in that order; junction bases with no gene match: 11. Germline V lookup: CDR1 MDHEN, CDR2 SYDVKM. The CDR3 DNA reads TGTGCCAGCAGTGCCCATAAACAGGGGAGTTACGAGCAGTACTTC. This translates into CASSAHKQGSYEQYF.

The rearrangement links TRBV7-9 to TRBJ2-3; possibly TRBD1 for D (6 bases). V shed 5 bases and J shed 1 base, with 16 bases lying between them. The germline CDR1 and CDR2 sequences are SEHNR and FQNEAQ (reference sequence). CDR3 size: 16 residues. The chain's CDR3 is CASSQRTEPRTDTQYF. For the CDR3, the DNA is TGTGCCAGCAGCCAAAGGACAGAGCCCCGCACAGATACGCAGTATTTT.

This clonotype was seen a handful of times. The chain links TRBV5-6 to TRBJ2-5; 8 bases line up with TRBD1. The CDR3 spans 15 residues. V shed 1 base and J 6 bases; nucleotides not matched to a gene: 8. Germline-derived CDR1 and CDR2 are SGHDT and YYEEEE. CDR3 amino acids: CASSLIGTGRKTQYF. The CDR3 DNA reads TGTGCCAGCAGCTTGATCGGGACAGGTCGGAAGACCCAGTACTTC.

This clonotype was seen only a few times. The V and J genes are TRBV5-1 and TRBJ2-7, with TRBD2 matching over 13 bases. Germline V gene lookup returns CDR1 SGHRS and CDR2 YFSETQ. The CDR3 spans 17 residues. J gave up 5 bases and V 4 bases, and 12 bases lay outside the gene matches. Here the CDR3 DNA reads TGCGCCAGCAGCACAGGACTAGCGGGGGCCGCCGGGAACGAGCAGTACTTC. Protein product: CASSTGLAGAAGNEQYF.

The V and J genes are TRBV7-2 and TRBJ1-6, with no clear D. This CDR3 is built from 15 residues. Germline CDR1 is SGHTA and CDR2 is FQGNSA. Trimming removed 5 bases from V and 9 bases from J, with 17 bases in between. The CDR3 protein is CASSPRSAWGSPLHF. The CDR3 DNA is TGTGCCAGCAGCCCAAGATCGGCCTGGGGTTCACCCCTCCACTTT.

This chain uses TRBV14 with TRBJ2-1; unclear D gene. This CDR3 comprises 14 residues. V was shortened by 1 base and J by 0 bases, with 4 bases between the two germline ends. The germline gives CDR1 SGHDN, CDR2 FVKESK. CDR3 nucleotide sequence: TGTGCCAGCAGCCAAGGGGTCTCCTACAATGAGCAGTTCTTC. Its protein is CASSQGVSYNEQFF.

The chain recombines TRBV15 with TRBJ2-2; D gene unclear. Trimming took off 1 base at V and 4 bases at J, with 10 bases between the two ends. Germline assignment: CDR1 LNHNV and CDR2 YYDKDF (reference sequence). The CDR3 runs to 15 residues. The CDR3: CATSRVQWGTGELFF. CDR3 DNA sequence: TGTGCCACCAGCAGAGTCCAATGGGGCACCGGGGAGCTGTTTTTT.

CDR3 sequence reads: CASSFGAGQSDTQYF. CDR3 nucleotide sequence: TGTGCCAGCAGTTTTGGTGCGGGACAGTCAGATACGCAGTATTTT. The chain combines TRBV12-3 or TRBV12-4 with TRBJ2-3, with D perhaps matching TRBD1 (7 bases). This CDR3 comprises 15 residues. The V end lost 3 bases, the J end lost 4 bases, and 14 bases lay between the germline ends.

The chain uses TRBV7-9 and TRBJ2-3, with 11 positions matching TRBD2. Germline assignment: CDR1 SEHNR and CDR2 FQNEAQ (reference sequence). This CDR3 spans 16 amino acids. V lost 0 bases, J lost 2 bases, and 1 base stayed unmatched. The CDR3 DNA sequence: TGTGCCAGCAGCTTAGCGACTAGCGGGAACACAGATACGCAGTATTTT. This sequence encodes CASSLATSGNTDTQYF.

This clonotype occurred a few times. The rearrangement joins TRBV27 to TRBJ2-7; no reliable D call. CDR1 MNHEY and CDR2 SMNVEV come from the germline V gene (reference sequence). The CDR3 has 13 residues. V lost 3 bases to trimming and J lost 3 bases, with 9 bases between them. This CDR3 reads CASSLNSLYEQYF. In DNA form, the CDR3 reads TGTGCCAGCAGTTTGAACAGCCTCTACGAGCAGTACTTC.

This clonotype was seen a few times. CDR3 coding DNA: TGCGCCAGCAGCCAACCCGAGGGAGGTGAAGCTTTCTTT. Its translation: CASSQPEGGEAFF. The chain uses TRBV4-1 and TRBJ1-1; D is unresolved. V gave up 2 bases and J gave up 7 bases, with 11 bases separating them. The CDR3 is 13 residues long. Germline CDR1 is MGHRA and CDR2 is YSYEKL.

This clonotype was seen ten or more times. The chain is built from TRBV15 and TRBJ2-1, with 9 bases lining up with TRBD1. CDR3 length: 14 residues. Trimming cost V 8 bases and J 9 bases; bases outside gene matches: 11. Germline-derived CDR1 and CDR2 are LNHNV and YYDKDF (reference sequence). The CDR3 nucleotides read TGTGCCACCGGGGACGGACAGGGGTCAAGTGAGCAGTTCTTC. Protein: CATGDGQGSSEQFF. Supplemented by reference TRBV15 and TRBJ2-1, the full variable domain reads DAMVIQNPRYQVTQFGKPVTLSCSQTLNHNVMYWYQQKSSQAPKLLFHYYDKDFNNEADTPDNFQSRRPNTSFCFLDIRSPGLGDTAMYLCATGDGQGSSEQFFGPGTRLTVL.

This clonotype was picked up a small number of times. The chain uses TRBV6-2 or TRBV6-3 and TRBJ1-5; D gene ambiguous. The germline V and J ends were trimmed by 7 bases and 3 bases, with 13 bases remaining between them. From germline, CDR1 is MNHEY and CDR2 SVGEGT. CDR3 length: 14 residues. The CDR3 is CASTPGSSNQPQHF. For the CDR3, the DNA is TGTGCCAGCACCCCGGGCAGCTCCAATCAGCCCCAGCATTTT.

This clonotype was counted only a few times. DNA of the CDR3: TGTGCCAGCAGCAGCCGGGACAGGCTCACAGATACGCAGTATTTT. This codes for CASSSRDRLTDTQYF. The V gene is TRBV5-4, the J gene TRBJ2-3; 8 bases align to TRBD1. The CDR3 totals 15 residues. V shed 4 bases, J shed 2 bases, and the junction held 6 bases outside the gene matches. CDR1 and CDR2 (germline): SGHNT, YYREEE (reference sequence).

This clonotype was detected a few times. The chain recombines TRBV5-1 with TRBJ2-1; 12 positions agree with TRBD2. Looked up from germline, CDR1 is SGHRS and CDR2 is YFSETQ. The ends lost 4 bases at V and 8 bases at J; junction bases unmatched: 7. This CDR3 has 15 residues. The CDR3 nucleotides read TGCGCCAGCAGCCTAGCGGGGGGGCCTATCGATGAGCAGTTCTTC. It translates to CASSLAGGPIDEQFF.

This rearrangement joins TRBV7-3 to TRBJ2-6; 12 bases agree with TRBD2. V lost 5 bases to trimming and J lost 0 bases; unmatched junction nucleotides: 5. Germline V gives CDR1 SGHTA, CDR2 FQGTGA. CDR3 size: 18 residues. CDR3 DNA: TGTGCCAGCAGCCTACAGACTAGCGGGGGCTCTGGGGCCAACGTCCTGACTTTC. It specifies CASSLQTSGGSGANVLTF.

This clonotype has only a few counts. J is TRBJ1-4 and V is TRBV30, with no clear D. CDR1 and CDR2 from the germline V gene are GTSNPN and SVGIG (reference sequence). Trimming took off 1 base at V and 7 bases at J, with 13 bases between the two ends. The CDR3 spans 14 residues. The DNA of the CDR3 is TGTGCCTGGAGTGGGGAGCTTTCCGTTGAAAAACTGTTTTTT. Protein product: CAWSGELSVEKLFF.

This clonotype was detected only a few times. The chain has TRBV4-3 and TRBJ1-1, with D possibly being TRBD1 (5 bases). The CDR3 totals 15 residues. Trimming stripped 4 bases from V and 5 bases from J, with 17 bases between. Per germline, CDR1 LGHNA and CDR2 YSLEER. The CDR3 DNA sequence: TGCGCCAGCAGCCTTCAGGGAGCAGGAGGGACTGAAGCTTTCTTT. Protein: CASSLQGAGGTEAFF.

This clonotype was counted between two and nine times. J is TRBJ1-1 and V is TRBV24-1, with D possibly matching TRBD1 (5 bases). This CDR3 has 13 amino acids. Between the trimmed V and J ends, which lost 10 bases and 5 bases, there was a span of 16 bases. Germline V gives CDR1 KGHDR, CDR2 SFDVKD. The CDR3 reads CATKPRGGTEAFF. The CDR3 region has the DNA TGTGCCACTAAACCAAGGGGTGGAACTGAAGCTTTCTTT.

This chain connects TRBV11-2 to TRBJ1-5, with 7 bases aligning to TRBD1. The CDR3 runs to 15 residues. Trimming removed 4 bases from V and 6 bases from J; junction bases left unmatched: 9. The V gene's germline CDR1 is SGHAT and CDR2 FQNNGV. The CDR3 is CASSSQQGVGQPQHF. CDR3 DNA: TGTGCCAGCAGCTCGCAGCAGGGGGTGGGTCAGCCCCAGCATTTT. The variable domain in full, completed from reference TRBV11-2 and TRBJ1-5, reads EAGVAQSPRYKIIEKRQSVAFWCNPISGHATLYWYQQILGQGPKLLIQFQNNGVVDDSQLPKDRFSAERLKGVDSTLKIQPAKLEDSAVYLCASSSQQGVGQPQHFGDGTRLSIL.

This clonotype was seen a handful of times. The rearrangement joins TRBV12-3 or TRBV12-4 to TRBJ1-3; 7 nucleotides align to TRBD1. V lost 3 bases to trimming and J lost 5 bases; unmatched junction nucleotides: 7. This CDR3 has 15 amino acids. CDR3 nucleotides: TGTGCCAGCAGTTTCCCAGGGGGGAGACGAAACACCATATATTTT. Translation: CASSFPGGRRNTIYF.

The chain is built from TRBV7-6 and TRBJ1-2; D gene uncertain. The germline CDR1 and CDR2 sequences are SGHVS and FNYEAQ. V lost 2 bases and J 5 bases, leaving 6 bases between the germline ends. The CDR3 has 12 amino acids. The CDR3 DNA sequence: TGTGCCAGCAGCTTAAATGGGTATGGCTACACCTTC. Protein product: CASSLNGYGYTF.

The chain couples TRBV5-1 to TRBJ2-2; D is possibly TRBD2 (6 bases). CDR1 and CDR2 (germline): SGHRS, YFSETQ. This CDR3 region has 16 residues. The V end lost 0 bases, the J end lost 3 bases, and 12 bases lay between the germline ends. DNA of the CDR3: TGCGCCAGCAGCTTGGCTGTAGCGGCGGACACCGGGGAGCTGTTTTTT. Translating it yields CASSLAVAADTGELFF.

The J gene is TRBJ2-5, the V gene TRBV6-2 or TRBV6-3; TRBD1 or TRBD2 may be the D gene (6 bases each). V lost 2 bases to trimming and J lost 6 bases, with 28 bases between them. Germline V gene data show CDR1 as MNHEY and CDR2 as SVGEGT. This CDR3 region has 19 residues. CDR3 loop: CASSYREQGLVSVGKTQYF. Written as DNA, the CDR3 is TGTGCCAGCAGTTACCGGGAGCAGGGGCTTGTCTCTGTGGGTAAGACCCAGTACTTC.

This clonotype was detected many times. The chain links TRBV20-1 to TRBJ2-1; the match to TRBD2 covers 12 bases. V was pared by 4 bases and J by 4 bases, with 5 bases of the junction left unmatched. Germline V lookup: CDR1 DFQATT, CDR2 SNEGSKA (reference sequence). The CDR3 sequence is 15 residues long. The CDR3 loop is CSATLLAGGYNEQFF. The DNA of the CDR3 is TGCAGTGCTACACTACTAGCGGGGGGATACAATGAGCAGTTCTTC.

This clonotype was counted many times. The DNA for the CDR3 is TGTGCCAGCAGCTTAGGGAAGACTAGCGGGGGGGCAGCCGGGGAGCTGTTTTTT. Protein sequence: CASSLGKTSGGAAGELFF. V and J are TRBV7-8 and TRBJ2-2; 14 nucleotides agree with TRBD2. V shed 1 base and J 6 bases; nucleotides not matched to a gene: 7. This CDR3 region has 18 residues. Germline V lookup: CDR1 SGHVS, CDR2 FQNEAQ.

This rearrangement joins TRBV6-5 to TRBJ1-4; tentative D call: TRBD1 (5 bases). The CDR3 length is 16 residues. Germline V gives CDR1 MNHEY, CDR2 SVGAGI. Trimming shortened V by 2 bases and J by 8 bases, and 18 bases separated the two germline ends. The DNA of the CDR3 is TGTGCCAGCAGTTACGCACAATCGTCACGGGGCGAAAAACTGTTTTTT. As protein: CASSYAQSSRGEKLFF.